Below, 14 T cell receptor beta chains from the same sample are listed, as sequenced in a study of cytomegalovirus exposure and HLA in healthy donors (dated by TCRdb to about 2017). Library construction relied on the immunoSEQ multiplex PCR assay. The multiplex PCR relied on a mix of 60 forward primers for TCR Vbeta segments and 13 reverse primers for TCR Jbeta segments. TCRdb carries this immuneACCESS record with in-frame sequences only. Its versions omit some clonotypes, under half of them owing to an unresolved V gene in the studies checked, with the rest unexplained. Across this sample there are around 150,000 clones, with about 85% seen only once. Jointly, the top ten make up 6.3% of the sample. The sequenced sample was PBMCs. The receptors derive from a male donor in good health and CMV-seropositive.

J is TRBJ2-7 and V is TRBV7-6; TRBD2 matches 7 bases. The CDR3 covers 14 residues. The germline V gene encodes CDR1 SGHVS and CDR2 FNYEAQ. V shed 5 bases and J 0 bases; nucleotides not matched to a gene: 4. The CDR3 DNA reads TGTGCCAGCAGCCCCGGGGGGTCCTCCTACGAGCAGTACTTC. Amino acid sequence: CASSPGGSSYEQYF.

The V and J genes are TRBV6-5 and TRBJ1-1; D might be TRBD1 (5 bases). Germline values: CDR1 MNHEY, CDR2 SVGAGI. This CDR3 has 16 amino acids. V gave up 2 bases and J gave up 1 base, with 14 bases separating them. The CDR3 DNA follows: TGTGCCAGCAGTTACGGGGCTTCGGAAGGGAACACTGAAGCTTTCTTT. It yields the protein CASSYGASEGNTEAFF.

This clone was found a few times. The V call is TRBV4-2, the J call TRBJ2-3, with D possibly matching TRBD1 (5 bases). Germline V gene sequence: CDR1 LGHNA, CDR2 YNFKEQ. The V end was cut by 1 base, the J end by 0 bases, with 5 bases between. The CDR3 is 14 residues long. The CDR3 coding sequence is TGTGCCAGCAGCCAAGGGGGCAGCACAGATACGCAGTATTTT. It yields the protein CASSQGGSTDTQYF.

The genes are TRBV19 and TRBJ1-5; tentative D call: TRBD1 (6 bases). This CDR3 region has 16 residues. Trimming stripped 6 bases from V and 3 bases from J, with 18 bases between. Looked up from germline, CDR1 is LNHDA and CDR2 is SQIVND (reference sequence). CDR3 region: CASSNTGIFNNQPQHF. CDR3 sequence (DNA): TGTGCCAGTAGCAACACAGGGATTTTCAACAATCAGCCCCAGCATTTT.

The chain carries TRBV6-6 and TRBJ2-3; 11 positions agree with TRBD2. Per the germline V gene, CDR1 is MNHNY and CDR2 is SVGAGI (reference sequence). V lost 2 bases, J lost 5 bases, and 6 bases stayed unmatched. The CDR3 loop spans 16 amino acids. CDR3 sequence: CASSYPLAGGIDTQYF. The CDR3 DNA reads TGTGCCAGCAGTTACCCCCTAGCGGGAGGTATAGATACGCAGTATTTT.

The V and J genes are TRBV9 and TRBJ2-7, with TRBD2 matching 8 bases. The V gene's germline CDR1 is SGDLS and CDR2 YYNGEE. Trimming at V came to 4 bases and at J to 3 bases, leaving 6 bases not matched to a gene. The CDR3 is made up of 14 amino acids. The CDR3 region has the DNA TGTGCCAGCAGCCCGGGACTAGTTGGCTACGAGCAGTACTTC. Translation gives CASSPGLVGYEQYF. Complete variable domain (other parts from reference TRBV9 and TRBJ2-7): DSGVTQTPKHLITATGQRVTLRCSPRSGDLSVYWYQQSLDQGLQFLIQYYNGEERAKGNILERFSAQQFPDLHSELNLSSLELGDSALYFCASSPGLVGYEQYFGPGTRLTVT.

This chain connects TRBV9 to TRBJ1-1; no clear D. Germline CDR1 is SGDLS and CDR2 is YYNGEE. Trimming shortened V by 0 bases and J by 3 bases, and 9 bases separated the two germline ends. The length of the CDR3 is 14 residues. In DNA form, the CDR3 reads TGTGCCAGCAGCGTAGGTACGGGTCACACTGAAGCTTTCTTT. Residues: CASSVGTGHTEAFF.

V is TRBV27 and J is TRBJ2-1; TRBD1 agrees at 7 bases. V trimming: 2 bases; J trimming: 7 bases; junction bases outside the gene matches: 2. This CDR3 comprises 13 residues. Per germline, CDR1 MNHEY and CDR2 SMNVEV (reference sequence). The DNA of the CDR3 is TGTGCCAGCAGTTTAAAACAGGGGAATGAGCAGTTCTTC. Its protein product is CASSLKQGNEQFF.

The chain carries TRBV11-3 and TRBJ2-1, with TRBD2 identical over 8 bases. The germline gives CDR1 SGHNT, CDR2 YENEEA. The CDR3 spans 14 residues. V lost 1 base and J lost 8; bases outside the gene matches: 4. CDR3 sequence: CASSLGLAGYEQFF. Here the CDR3 DNA reads TGTGCCAGCAGCTTAGGTCTAGCGGGCTATGAGCAGTTCTTC.

The V gene is TRBV11-1, the J gene TRBJ2-5, with TRBD1 as a possible D gene (6 bases). Germline assignment: CDR1 SGHAT and CDR2 FQDESV (reference sequence). V dropped 4 bases and J dropped 7 bases, with 16 bases sitting between them. The CDR3 runs to 14 residues. The DNA for the CDR3 is TGTGCCAGCAGCTCCGCGGACAGAGGAGGGACCCAGTACTTC. It is translated as CASSSADRGGTQYF.

The chain employs TRBV29-1 and TRBJ2-7, with 9 bases matching TRBD1. This CDR3 is 12 amino acids long. Germline CDR1 SQVTM, CDR2 ANQGSEA. J lost 5 bases, V lost 3 bases, and 2 bases had no gene match. CDR3 nucleotides: TGCAGCGTTGATACAGGGGGCGACGAGCAGTACTTC. Its protein is CSVDTGGDEQYF.

V and J are TRBV25-1 and TRBJ2-7, with TRBD2 as a possible D gene (5 bases). The V end was cut by 6 bases, the J end by 5 bases, with 14 bases between. This CDR3 region has 13 residues. Per germline, CDR1 MGHDK and CDR2 SYGVNS. The CDR3, as DNA: TGTGCCAGCAGCCGACGGGGAGTCCACGAGCAGTACTTC. Its translation is CASSRRGVHEQYF.

The chain is built from TRBV9 and TRBJ1-6; possibly TRBD1 for D (5 bases). With 4 bases removed from V and 7 bases from J, the gap between germline ends came to 15 bases. There are 15 residues in the CDR3. CDR1 and CDR2 from the germline V gene are SGDLS and YYNGEE. The DNA of the CDR3 is TGTGCCAGCAGCCCTTCCGGGACTCGGAATTCACCCCTCCACTTT. It encodes CASSPSGTRNSPLHF.

The chain has TRBV29-1 and TRBJ1-1; D remains ambiguous. This CDR3 has 13 amino acids. Germline assignment: CDR1 SQVTM and CDR2 ANQGSEA. V was shortened by 4 bases and J by 4 bases, with 13 bases between the two germline ends. The CDR3 loop reads CSVVSGRGTEAFF. The CDR3 coding sequence is TGCAGCGTTGTTAGTGGGAGAGGCACTGAAGCTTTCTTT.